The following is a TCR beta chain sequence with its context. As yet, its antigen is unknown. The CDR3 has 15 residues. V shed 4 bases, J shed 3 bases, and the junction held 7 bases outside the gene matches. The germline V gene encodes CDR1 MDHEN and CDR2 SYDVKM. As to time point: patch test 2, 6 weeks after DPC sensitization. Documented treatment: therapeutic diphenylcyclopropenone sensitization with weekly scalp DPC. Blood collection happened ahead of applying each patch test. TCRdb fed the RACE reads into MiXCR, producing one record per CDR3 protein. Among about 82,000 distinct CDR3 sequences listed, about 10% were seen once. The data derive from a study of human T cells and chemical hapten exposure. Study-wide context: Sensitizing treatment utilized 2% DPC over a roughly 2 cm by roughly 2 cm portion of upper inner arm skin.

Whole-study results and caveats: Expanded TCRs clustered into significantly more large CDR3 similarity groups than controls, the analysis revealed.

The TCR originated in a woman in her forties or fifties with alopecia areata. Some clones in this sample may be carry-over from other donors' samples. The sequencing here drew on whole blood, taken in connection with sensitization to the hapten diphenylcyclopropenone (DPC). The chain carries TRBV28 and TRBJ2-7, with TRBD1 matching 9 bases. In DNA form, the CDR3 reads TGTGCCAGCAGTTCAGCCGGGACAGGGAACTACGAGCAGTACTTC. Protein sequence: CASSSAGTGNYEQYF.